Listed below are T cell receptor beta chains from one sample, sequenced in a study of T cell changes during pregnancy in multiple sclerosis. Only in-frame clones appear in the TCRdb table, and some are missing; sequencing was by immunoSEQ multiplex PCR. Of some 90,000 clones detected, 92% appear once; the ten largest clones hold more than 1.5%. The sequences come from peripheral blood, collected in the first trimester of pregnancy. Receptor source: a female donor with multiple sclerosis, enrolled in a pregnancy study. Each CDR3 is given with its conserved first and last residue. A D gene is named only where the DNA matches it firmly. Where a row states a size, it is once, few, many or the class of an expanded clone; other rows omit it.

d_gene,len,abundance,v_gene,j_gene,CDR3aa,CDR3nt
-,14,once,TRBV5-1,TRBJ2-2,CASTETGSTGELFF,TGCGCCAGCACGGAGACAGGATCCACCGGGGAGCTGTTTTTT
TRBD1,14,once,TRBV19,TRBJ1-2,CASSIDARGPGYTF,TGTGCCAGTAGTATAGACGCCAGGGGGCCTGGCTACACCTTC
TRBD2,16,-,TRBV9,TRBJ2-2,CASRGVSGTNTGELFF,TGTGCCAGCAGAGGAGTTAGCGGGACGAACACCGGGGAGCTGTTTTTT
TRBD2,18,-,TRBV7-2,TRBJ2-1,CASSLDVTSGRTYNEQFF,TGTGCCAGCAGCTTAGACGTTACTAGCGGGAGGACCTACAATGAGCAGTTCTTC
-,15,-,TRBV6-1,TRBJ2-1,CASSPTAAGRNEQFF,TGTGCCAGCAGTCCGACAGCCGCGGGAAGGAATGAGCAGTTCTTC
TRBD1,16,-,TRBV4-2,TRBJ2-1,CASSRRQGQPYNEQFF,TGTGCCAGCAGCCGCAGACAGGGTCAGCCTTACAATGAGCAGTTCTTC
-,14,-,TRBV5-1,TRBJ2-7,CASSVGALSYEQYF,TGCGCCAGCAGCGTGGGAGCTCTCTCCTACGAGCAGTACTTC
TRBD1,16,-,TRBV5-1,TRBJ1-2,CASSPSGQGINYGYTF,TGCGCCAGCAGCCCGTCGGGACAGGGAATTAACTATGGCTACACCTTC
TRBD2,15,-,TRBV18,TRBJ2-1,CASSPITSGYNEQFF,TGTGCCAGCTCACCAATCACTAGCGGATACAATGAGCAGTTCTTC
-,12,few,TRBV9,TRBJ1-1,CASSVDTTEAFF,TGTGCCAGCAGCGTAGACACCACTGAAGCTTTCTTT
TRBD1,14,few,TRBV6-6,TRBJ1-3,CASSYGQGADTIYF,TGTGCCAGCAGTTACGGGCAGGGGGCGGACACCATATATTTT
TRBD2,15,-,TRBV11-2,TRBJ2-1,CASSPTSGRSNEQFF,TGTGCCAGCAGTCCGACTAGCGGGAGGTCAAATGAGCAGTTCTTC
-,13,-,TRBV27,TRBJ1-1,CASSFNKYTEAFF,TGTGCCAGCAGTTTTAACAAGTACACTGAAGCTTTCTTT
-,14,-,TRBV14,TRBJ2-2,CASSQVGGTGELFF,TGTGCCAGCAGCCAAGTAGGGGGCACCGGGGAGCTGTTTTTT
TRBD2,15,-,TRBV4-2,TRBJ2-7,CASSQDEGGSYEQYF,TGTGCCAGCAGCCAAGATGAGGGCGGGAGTTACGAGCAGTACTTC
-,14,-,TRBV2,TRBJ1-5,CASRGDLRGQPQHF,TGTGCCAGCAGAGGGGACCTCAGGGGTCAGCCCCAGCATTTT
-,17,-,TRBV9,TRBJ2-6,CASSAPGGYSGANVLTF,TGTGCCAGCAGCGCGCCGGGGGGCTACTCTGGGGCCAACGTCCTGACTTTC
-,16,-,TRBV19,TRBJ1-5,CASSIEGAQVNQPQHF,TGTGCCAGTAGTATAGAGGGAGCCCAAGTCAATCAGCCCCAGCATTTT
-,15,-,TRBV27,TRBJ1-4,CASSPRTDFVEKLFF,TGTGCCAGCAGTCCTCGGACAGACTTTGTTGAAAAACTGTTTTTT
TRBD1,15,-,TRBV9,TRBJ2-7,CASSVTQGAVYEQYF,TGTGCCAGCAGCGTAACCCAGGGGGCGGTTTACGAGCAGTACTTC
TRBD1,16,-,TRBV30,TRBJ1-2,CAWSPLRDRIGHGYTF,TGTGCCTGGAGTCCCCTCAGGGACAGGATCGGTCATGGCTACACCTTC
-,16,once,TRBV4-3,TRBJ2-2,CASSQGRELYAGELFF,TGCGCCAGCAGCCAAGGGAGGGAATTGTACGCCGGGGAGCTGTTTTTT
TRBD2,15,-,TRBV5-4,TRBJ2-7,CASSPGLAGVNEQYF,TGTGCCAGCAGCCCGGGACTAGCGGGAGTTAACGAGCAGTACTTC
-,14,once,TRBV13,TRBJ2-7,CASSLGQGTYEQYF,TGTGCCAGCAGCTTAGGACAGGGTACCTACGAGCAGTACTTC
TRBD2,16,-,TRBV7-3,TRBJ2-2,CASSPRTSGRPGELFF,TGTGCCAGCAGCCCTCGGACTAGCGGGAGGCCCGGGGAGCTGTTTTTT
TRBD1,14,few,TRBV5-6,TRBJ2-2,CASSYYDRAGELFF,TGTGCCAGCAGCTACTACGACAGGGCCGGGGAGCTGTTTTTT
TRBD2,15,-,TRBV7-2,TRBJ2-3,CASSSQRGGIDTQYF,TGTGCCAGCAGCTCCCAGAGGGGAGGGATAGATACGCAGTATTTT
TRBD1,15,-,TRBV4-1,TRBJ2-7,CASSQKGQGFYEQYF,TGCGCCAGCAGCCAAAAAGGACAGGGTTTTTACGAGCAGTACTTC
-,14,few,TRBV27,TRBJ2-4,CASSPVMGGHIQYF,TGTGCCAGCAGCCCGGTGATGGGCGGGCACATTCAGTACTTC
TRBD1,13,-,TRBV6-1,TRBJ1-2,CASRTGTDYGYTF,TGTGCCAGCAGAACCGGGACAGACTATGGCTACACCTTC
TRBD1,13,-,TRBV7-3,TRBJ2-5,CASSRQGGETQYF,TGTGCCAGCAGCCGACAGGGTGGGGAGACCCAGTACTTC
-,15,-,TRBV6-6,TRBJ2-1,CASSPARGLYNEQFF,TGTGCCAGCAGCCCGGCCCGAGGGCTCTACAATGAGCAGTTCTTC
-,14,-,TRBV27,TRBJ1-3,CASSRGGGRNTIYF,TGTGCCAGCAGCCGTGGGGGGGGCAGAAACACCATATATTTT
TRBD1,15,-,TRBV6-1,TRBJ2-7,CASSLDRVNHYEQYF,TGTGCCAGCAGTTTAGACAGGGTCAACCACTACGAGCAGTACTTC
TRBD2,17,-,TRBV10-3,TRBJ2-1,CAISPGLAGVYKDEQFF,TGTGCCATCAGTCCCGGACTAGCGGGAGTTTATAAGGATGAGCAGTTCTTC
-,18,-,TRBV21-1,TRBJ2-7,CASVPRDLLKGGGYEQYF,TGTGCCAGCGTCCCCCGGGACCTTCTTAAGGGCGGGGGATACGAGCAGTACTTC
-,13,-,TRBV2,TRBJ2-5,CASSEETQETQYF,TGTGCCAGCAGTGAGGAGACCCAAGAGACCCAGTACTTC
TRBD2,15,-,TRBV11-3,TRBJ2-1,CASSGTSGRGDEQFF,TGTGCCAGCAGCGGGACTAGCGGGAGGGGGGATGAGCAGTTCTTC
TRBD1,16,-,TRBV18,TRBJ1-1,CASSPIPGQGLPEAFF,TGTGCCAGCTCACCAATACCGGGACAGGGGTTGCCTGAAGCTTTCTTT
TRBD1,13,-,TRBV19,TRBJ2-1,CASNQGAYNEQFF,TGTGCCAGTAATCAGGGGGCCTACAATGAGCAGTTCTTC
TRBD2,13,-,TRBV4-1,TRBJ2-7,CASSQAGRGEQYF,TGCGCCAGCAGCCAAGCAGGGAGGGGCGAGCAGTACTTC
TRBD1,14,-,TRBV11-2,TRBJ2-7,CASSLGQGAGEQYF,TGTGCCAGCAGCTTGGGACAGGGGGCGGGCGAGCAGTACTTC
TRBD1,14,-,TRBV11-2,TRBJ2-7,CASSPGTGMYEQYF,TGTGCCAGCAGCCCCGGGACAGGGATGTACGAGCAGTACTTC
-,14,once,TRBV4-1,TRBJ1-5,CASSQDGRGQPQHF,TGCGCCAGCAGCCAAGACGGACGGGGGCAGCCCCAGCATTTT
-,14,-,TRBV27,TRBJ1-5,CASSLVREGQPQHF,TGTGCCAGCAGTTTAGTTAGGGAGGGTCAGCCCCAGCATTTT
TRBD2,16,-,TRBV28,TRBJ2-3,CASSKLTSGVTDTQYF,TGTGCCAGCAGCAAATTGACTAGCGGGGTCACAGATACGCAGTATTTT
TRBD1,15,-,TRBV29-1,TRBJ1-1,CSVGFRGIEKTEAFF,TGCAGCGTTGGTTTCAGGGGGATAGAGAAGACTGAAGCTTTCTTT
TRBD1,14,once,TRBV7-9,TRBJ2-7,CASSPRTGSYEQYF,TGTGCCAGCAGCCCCCGGACAGGGAGCTACGAGCAGTACTTC